The clone carrying this T cell receptor beta chain was seen ten or more times. Its antigen is currently unknown. The CDR3 contains 11 residues. V lost 4 bases and J lost 8, with 11 bases in between. Germline V lookup: CDR1 SQVTM, CDR2 ANQGSEA. These data come from a study of human T cells and chemical hapten exposure. The overall study: The sensitizing agent was 2% DPC, placed on around 2 cm by around 2 cm of upper inner arm skin.

Time point described: patch test 3, about 24 weeks after DPC sensitization. As for treatment: therapeutic diphenylcyclopropenone sensitization with weekly scalp DPC. Alopecia patients deemed DPC-suitable, aged 18 to 70, excluding pregnancy. Total RNA extraction was carried out from unfractionated whole blood. From the RACE reads, TCRdb called clonotypes with MiXCR, one entry per CDR3 protein. The sample includes over 80,000 distinct CDR3 sequences, 11% of them seen just once. Findings and caveats of the study: Relative to controls, expanded TCRs formed significantly more large CDR3 similarity clusters.

The chain is built from TRBV29-1 and TRBJ1-2; D possibly corresponds to TRBD1 (6 bases). The clonotype was recovered from a woman aged 25 to 39 with alopecia areata. Some clones in this sample may be carry-over from other donors' samples. The specimen comprised whole blood, sampled in connection with sensitization to the hapten diphenylcyclopropenone (DPC). The CDR3 is CSVGAGGGYTF. CDR3 coding DNA: TGCAGCGTTGGGGCCGGGGGCGGCTACACCTTC. Full variable domain (rest looked up from reference TRBV29-1 and TRBJ1-2): SAVISQKPSRDICQRGTSLTIQCQVDSQVTMMFWYRQQPGQSLTLIATANQGSEATYESGFVIDKFPISRPNLTFSTLTVSNMSPEDSSIYLCSVGAGGGYTFGSGTRLTVV.